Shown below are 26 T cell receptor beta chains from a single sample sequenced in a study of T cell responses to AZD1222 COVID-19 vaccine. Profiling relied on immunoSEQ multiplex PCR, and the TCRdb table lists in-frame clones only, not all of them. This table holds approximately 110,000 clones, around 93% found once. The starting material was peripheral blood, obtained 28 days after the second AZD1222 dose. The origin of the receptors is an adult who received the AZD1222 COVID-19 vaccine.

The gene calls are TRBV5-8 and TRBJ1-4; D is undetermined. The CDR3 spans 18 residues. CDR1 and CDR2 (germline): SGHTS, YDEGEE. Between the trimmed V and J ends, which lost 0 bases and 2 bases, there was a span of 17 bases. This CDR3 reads CASSLGIGVVTTNEKLFF. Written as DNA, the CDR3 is TGTGCCAGCAGCTTGGGAATTGGGGTTGTAACGACTAATGAAAAACTGTTTTTT.

In DNA, the CDR3 is TGTGCCACCAGCTCCCAGGGAGGACAGACCTACTCTGGAAACACCATATATTTT. This encodes CATSSQGGQTYSGNTIYF. This chain joins TRBV15 and TRBJ1-3, with D possibly being TRBD1 (6 bases). Trimming removed 5 bases at V and 0 bases at J, with 20 bases between. The length of the CDR3 is 18 residues. Germline V lookup: CDR1 LNHNV, CDR2 YYDKDF (reference sequence).

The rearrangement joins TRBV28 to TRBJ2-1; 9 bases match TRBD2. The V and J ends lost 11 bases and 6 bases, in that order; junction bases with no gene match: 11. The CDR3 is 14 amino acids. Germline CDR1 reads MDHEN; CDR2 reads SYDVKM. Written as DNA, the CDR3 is TGTGCCTCCAAAAGCGGGAGGCCAGTCAATGAGCAGTTCTTC. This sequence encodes CASKSGRPVNEQFF.

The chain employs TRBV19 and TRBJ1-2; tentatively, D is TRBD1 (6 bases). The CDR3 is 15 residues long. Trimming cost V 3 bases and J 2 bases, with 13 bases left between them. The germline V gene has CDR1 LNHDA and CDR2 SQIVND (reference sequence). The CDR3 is CASSIYWTANYGYTF. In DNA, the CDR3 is TGTGCCAGTAGTATTTATTGGACAGCCAACTATGGCTACACCTTC.

CDR3 amino acids: CASSLRFVGTGLSGNTIYF. CDR3 coding DNA: TGTGCCAGCAGTTTAAGGTTTGTTGGGACAGGCCTCTCTGGAAACACCATATATTTT. This chain joins TRBV28 and TRBJ1-3; 8 bases align to TRBD1. The V segment lost 2 bases and the J segment 0 bases; nucleotides outside the gene matches: 12. The germline V gene has CDR1 MDHEN and CDR2 SYDVKM. CDR3 length equals 19 residues.

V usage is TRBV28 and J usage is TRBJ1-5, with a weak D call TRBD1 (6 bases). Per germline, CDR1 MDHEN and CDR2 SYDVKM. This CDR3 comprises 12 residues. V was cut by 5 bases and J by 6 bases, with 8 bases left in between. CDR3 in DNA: TGTGCCAGCAGTCGGGGGGCTCAGCCCCAGCATTTT. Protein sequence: CASSRGAQPQHF.

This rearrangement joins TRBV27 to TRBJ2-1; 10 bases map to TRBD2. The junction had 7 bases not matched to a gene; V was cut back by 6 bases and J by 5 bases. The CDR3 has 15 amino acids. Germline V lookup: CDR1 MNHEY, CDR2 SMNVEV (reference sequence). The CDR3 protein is CASRLLAGLHNEQFF. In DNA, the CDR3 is TGTGCCAGCAGGCTACTAGCGGGACTTCACAATGAGCAGTTCTTC.

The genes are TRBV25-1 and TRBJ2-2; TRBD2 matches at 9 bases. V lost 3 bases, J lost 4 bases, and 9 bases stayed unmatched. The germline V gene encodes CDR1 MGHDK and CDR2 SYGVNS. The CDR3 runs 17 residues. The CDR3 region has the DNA TGTGCCAGCAGTGATGACGTGGGACTAGCAGGCACCGGGGAGCTGTTTTTT. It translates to CASSDDVGLAGTGELFF.

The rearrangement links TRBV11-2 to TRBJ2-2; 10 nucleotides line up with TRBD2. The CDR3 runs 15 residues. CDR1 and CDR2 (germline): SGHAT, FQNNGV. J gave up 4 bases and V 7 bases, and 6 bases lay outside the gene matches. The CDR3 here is CASTLAGVGTGELFF. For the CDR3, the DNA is TGTGCCAGCACCCTAGCGGGGGTAGGCACCGGGGAGCTGTTTTTT.

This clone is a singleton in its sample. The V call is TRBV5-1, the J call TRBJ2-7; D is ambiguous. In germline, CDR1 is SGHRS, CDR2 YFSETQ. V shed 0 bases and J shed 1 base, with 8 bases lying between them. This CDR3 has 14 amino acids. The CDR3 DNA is TGCGCCAGCAGCTTGGCCGGCAGGTCCTACGAGCAGTACTTC. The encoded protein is CASSLAGRSYEQYF.

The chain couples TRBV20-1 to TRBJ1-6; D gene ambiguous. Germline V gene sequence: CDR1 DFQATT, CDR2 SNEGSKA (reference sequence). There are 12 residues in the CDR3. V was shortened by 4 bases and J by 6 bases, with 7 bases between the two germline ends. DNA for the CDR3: TGCAGTGCTATTGAGGTTAATTCACCCCTCCACTTT. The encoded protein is CSAIEVNSPLHF.

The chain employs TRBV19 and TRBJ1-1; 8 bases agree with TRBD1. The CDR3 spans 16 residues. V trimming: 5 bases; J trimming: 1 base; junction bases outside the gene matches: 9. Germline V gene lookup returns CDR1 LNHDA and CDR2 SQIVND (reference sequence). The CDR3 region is CASSSHYDRGNTEAFF. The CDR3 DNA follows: TGTGCCAGTAGTTCCCACTACGACAGGGGGAACACTGAAGCTTTCTTT.

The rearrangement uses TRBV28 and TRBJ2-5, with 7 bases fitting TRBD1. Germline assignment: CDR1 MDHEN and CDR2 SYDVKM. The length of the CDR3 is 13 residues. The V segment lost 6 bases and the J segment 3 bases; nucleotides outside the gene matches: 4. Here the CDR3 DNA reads TGTGCCAGCAGGGGGACAGCGAAAGAGACCCAGTACTTC. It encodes CASRGTAKETQYF.

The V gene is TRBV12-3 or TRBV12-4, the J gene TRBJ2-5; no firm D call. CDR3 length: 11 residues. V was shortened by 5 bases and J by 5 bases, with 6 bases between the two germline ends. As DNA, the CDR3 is TGTGCCAGCAGTCCCGGGGAGACCCAGTACTTC. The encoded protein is CASSPGETQYF.

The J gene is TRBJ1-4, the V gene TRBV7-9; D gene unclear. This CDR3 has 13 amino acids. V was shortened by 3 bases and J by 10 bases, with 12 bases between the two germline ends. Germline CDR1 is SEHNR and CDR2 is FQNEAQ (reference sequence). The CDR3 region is CASSFREYGKLFF. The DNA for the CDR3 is TGTGCCAGCAGCTTTCGGGAGTATGGAAAACTGTTTTTT.

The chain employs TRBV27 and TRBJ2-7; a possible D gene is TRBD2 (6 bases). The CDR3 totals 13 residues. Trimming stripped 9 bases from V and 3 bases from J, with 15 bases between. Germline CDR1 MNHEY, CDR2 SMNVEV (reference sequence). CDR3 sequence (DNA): TGTGCCAGACGCGGGGCCCGATGCTACGAGCAGTACTTC. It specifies CARRGARCYEQYF.

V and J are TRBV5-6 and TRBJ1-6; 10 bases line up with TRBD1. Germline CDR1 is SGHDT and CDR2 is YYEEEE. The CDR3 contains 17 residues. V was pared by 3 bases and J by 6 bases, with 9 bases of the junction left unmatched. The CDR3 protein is CASSYVRQGAFNSPLHF. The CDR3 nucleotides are TGTGCCAGCAGCTACGTCCGACAGGGGGCCTTTAATTCACCCCTCCACTTT.

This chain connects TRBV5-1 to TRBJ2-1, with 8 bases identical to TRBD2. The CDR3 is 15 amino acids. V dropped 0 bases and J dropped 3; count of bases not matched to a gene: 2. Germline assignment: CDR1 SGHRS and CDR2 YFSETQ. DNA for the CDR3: TGCGCCAGCAGCTTGGCAGGGACTAGCTACAATGAGCAGTTCTTC. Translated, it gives CASSLAGTSYNEQFF.

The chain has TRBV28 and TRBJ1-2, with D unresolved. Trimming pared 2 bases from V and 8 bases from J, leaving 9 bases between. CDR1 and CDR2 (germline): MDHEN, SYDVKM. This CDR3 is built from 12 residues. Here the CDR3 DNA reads TGTGCCAGCAGTTTAGGAGTAAAAGGCTACACCTTC. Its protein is CASSLGVKGYTF.

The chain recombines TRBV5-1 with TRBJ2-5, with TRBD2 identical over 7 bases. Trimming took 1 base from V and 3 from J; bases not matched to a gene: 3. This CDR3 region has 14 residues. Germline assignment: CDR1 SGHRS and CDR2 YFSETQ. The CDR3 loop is CASSLLGGEETQYF. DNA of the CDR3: TGCGCCAGCAGCTTGCTGGGAGGGGAAGAGACCCAGTACTTC.

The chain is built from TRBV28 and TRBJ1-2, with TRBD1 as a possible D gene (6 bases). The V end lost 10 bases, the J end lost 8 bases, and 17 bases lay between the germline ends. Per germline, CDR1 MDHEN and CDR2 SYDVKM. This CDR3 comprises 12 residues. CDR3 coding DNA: TGTGCCACTTCGTACAGGGTTTACGGCTACACCTTC. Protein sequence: CATSYRVYGYTF.

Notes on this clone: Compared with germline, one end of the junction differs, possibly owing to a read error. DNA of the CDR3: TGTGCCAGCAGCTTAGGGGGAGGTAGCCCAGCCTGGTTC. This translates into CASSLGGGSPAWF. V is TRBV11-2 and J is TRBJ2-4; D is possibly TRBD2 (6 bases). CDR1 and CDR2 from the germline V gene are SGHAT and FQNNGV. The CDR3 runs to 13 residues. The entire variable domain, with the rest obtained from reference TRBV11-2 and TRBJ2-4, is as follows: EAGVAQSPRYKIIEKRQSVAFWCNPISGHATLYWYQQILGQGPKLLIQFQNNGVVDDSQLPKDRFSAERLKGVDSTLKIQPAKLEDSAVYLCASSLGGGSPAWFGAGTRLSVL.

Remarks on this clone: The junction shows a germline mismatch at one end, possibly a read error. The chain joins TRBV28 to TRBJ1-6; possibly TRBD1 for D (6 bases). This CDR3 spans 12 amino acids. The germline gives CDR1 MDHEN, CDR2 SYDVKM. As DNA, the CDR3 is TGTGCCAGCAGTTTGGGGGGGGGCCCTGCTCGCTTT. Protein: CASSLGGGPARF.

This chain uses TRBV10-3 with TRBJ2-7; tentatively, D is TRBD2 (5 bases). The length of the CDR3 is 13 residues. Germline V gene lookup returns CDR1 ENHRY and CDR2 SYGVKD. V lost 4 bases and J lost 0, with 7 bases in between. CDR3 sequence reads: CAISGGSSYEQYF. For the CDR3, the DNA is TGTGCCATCAGTGGTGGGAGCTCCTACGAGCAGTACTTC.

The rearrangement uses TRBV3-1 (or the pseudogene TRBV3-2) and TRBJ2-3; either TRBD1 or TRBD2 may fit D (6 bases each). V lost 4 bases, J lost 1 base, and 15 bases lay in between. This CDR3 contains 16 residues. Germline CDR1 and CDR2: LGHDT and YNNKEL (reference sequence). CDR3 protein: CASSPWGREGTDTQYF. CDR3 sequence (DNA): TGTGCCAGCAGCCCCTGGGGGCGGGAAGGCACAGATACGCAGTATTTT.

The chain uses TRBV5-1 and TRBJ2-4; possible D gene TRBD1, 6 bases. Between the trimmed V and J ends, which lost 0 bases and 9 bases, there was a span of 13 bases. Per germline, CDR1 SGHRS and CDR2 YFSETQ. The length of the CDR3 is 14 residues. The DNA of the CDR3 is TGCGCCAGCAGCTTGGAAGGGGGAATAGTCATTCAGTACTTC. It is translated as CASSLEGGIVIQYF.